This T cell receptor beta chain was observed in a study of CD8 T cells in ankylosing spondylitis. Points from the study as a whole: Ankylosing spondylitis blood appeared to carry a characteristic TCR beta motif of roughly 8 highly homologous variants.

One entry per CDR3 protein results from TCRdb running MiXCR on the 5' RACE reads. The sample lists approximately 500,000 distinct CDR3 sequences, about 13% occurring once. This clonotype was seen a few times. Its antigen is unknown. CDR1 is DFQATT and CDR2 is SNEGSKA in the germline V gene (reference sequence). V lost 6 bases to trimming and J lost 7 bases, with 12 bases between them. There are 11 residues in the CDR3. The source is a male donor with ankylosing spondylitis. Sequencing was done on a sample of blood, either unsorted or a sorted T cell fraction (not recorded which). The rearrangement links TRBV20-1 to TRBJ1-2; D might be TRBD1 (5 bases). CDR3 DNA sequence: TGCAGTGCGTACCGGGACGCTGGCTACACCTTC. Residues: CSAYRDAGYTF.